This TCR beta chain derives from a study of OX40 agonist ivuxolimab in advanced cancers. Study results and caveats: Specificity for antigen went undetermined in the expanded peripheral T cells.

With V trimmed by 4 bases and J by 7 bases, 10 bases remained unmatched. This CDR3 spans 15 amino acids. The germline CDR1 and CDR2 sequences are WSHSY and SAAADI. Only in-frame clones appear in the TCRdb table, and some are missing; sequencing was by immunoSEQ multiplex PCR. The sample lists around 76,000 clones, about 86% occurring once. This clone showed up just once. Its antigen is as yet unknown. The sequence was obtained from an adult with an advanced solid tumor such as melanoma, head and neck, liver or kidney cancer. The chain couples TRBV10-2 to TRBJ1-5; 7 bases line up with TRBD1. Sequenced here: CD4+ or CD8+ T cells sorted from blood, sampled in a trial of the OX40 agonist ivuxolimab. CDR3 amino acids: CASSGVNRGGQPQHF. The CDR3, as DNA: TGCGCCAGCAGTGGTGTAAACAGGGGAGGACAGCCCCAGCATTTT.